One sample yielded the 21 T cell receptor beta chains listed below, sequenced in a study of shared clonotypes between healthy human individuals. Profiling relied on immunoSEQ multiplex PCR, and the TCRdb table lists in-frame clones only, not all of them. The data contain 550,000 to 650,000 clones, approximately 96% of them seen just once; the ten biggest clones take up roughly 0.12%. Terminally differentiated effector memory CD45RA+ cells were left out of the naive CD8 fraction, which was CD45RO-negative and positively selected for CCR7. The sequenced sample consisted of naive CD8+ T cells sorted from blood. The source of these receptors is a woman aged 30 to 39 in good health.

This clone was detected once. The chain carries TRBV18 and TRBJ2-1, with D hard to call. Looked up from germline, CDR1 is KGHSH and CDR2 is LQKENI. This CDR3 contains 14 residues. V was pared by 5 bases and J by 0 bases, with 8 bases between. Here the CDR3 DNA reads TGTGCCAGCTCAGGGGAATTCTCCTACAATGAGCAGTTCTTC. This codes for CASSGEFSYNEQFF.

This chain connects TRBV6-1 to TRBJ2-5; 8 bases agree with TRBD1. V lost 4 bases and J lost 6; bases outside the gene matches: 1. Germline V gives CDR1 MNHNS, CDR2 SASEGT. This CDR3 has 12 amino acids. CDR3 in DNA: TGTGCCAGCAGTGGACAGGGGAAGACCCAGTACTTC. It specifies CASSGQGKTQYF.

V gene TRBV13 combines with J gene TRBJ2-5; no firm D call. The J call may be incorrect, as the DNA end agrees better with TRBJ2-7. From germline, CDR1 is PRHDT and CDR2 FYEKMQ (reference sequence). The CDR3 length is 12 residues. The CDR3 loop reads CASSLRPYEQYF. The CDR3 coding sequence is TGTGCCAGCAGCCTCCGACCCTACGAGCAGTACTTC.

The chain is built from TRBV29-1 and TRBJ2-5, with 13 bases lining up with TRBD2. The length of the CDR3 is 14 residues. J was trimmed by 2 bases and V by 8 bases; bases with no gene match: 5. CDR1 SQVTM and CDR2 ANQGSEA come from the germline V gene. This CDR3 reads CSTEGLAGQETQYF. CDR3 nucleotide sequence: TGCAGCACCGAGGGACTAGCGGGGCAAGAGACCCAGTACTTC.

As regards this clone: This may be a read error, as it is one base from a much larger clone. The genes are TRBV5-4 and TRBJ2-5; D is ambiguous. The V end was cut by 0 bases, the J end by 1 base, with 4 bases between. Germline assignment: CDR1 SGHNT and CDR2 YYREEE (reference sequence). CDR3 length: 13 amino acids. The CDR3 nucleotides are TGTGCCAGCAGCTTGGTGGCCCAAGAGACCCAGTACTTC. Its protein product is CASSLVAQETQYF.

V usage is TRBV9 and J usage is TRBJ1-2, with D uncertain. The CDR3 loop spans 19 amino acids. V lost 3 bases and J 2 bases, leaving 26 bases between the germline ends. Germline V gene sequence: CDR1 SGDLS, CDR2 YYNGEE. The CDR3 coding sequence is TGTGCCAGCAGCGCACCTAGTAGGAGACCGCATGACACCAACTATGGCTACACCTTC. It specifies CASSAPSRRPHDTNYGYTF.

To note about this clone: As the CDR3 is not closed by the conserved phenylalanine or tryptophan, this likely results from a read error. No DNA is shown, since the ends of the CDR3 on it are uncertain; the CDR3 is the one TCRdb lists. V usage is TRBV4-1 and J usage is TRBJ2-7; the table's D call, TRBD1, was not checked against the DNA. Ends included, the CDR3 has 8 residues. CDR1 MGHRA and CDR2 YSYEKL come from the germline V gene. The CDR3 sequence: CASSGFVS.

The chain is built from TRBV29-1 and TRBJ2-7; D gene uncertain. Germline CDR1 reads SQVTM; CDR2 reads ANQGSEA. CDR3 length: 11 residues. V dropped 7 bases and J dropped 7 bases, with 14 bases sitting between them. The CDR3 bases are TGCAGCGCCCTATGGTCCGGGGAGCAGTACTTC. It yields the protein CSALWSGEQYF.

The CDR3 region is CASSTGTTTEQFF. Written as DNA, the CDR3 is TGTGCCAGCAGCACCGGGACTACCACTGAGCAGTTCTTC. This rearrangement joins TRBV9 to TRBJ2-1, with 7 bases fitting TRBD2. This CDR3 has 13 amino acids. The V and J ends lost 4 bases and 9 bases, in that order; junction bases with no gene match: 7. Germline CDR1 is SGDLS and CDR2 is YYNGEE.

The V and J genes are TRBV7-9 and TRBJ2-7, with 7 bases fitting TRBD1. From germline, CDR1 is SEHNR and CDR2 FQNEAQ (reference sequence). Trimming removed 4 bases from V and 0 bases from J; junction bases left unmatched: 6. CDR3 size: 15 residues. The CDR3 spells CASSSWGQPSYEQYF. CDR3 DNA sequence: TGTGCCAGCAGCTCTTGGGGACAGCCCTCCTACGAGCAGTACTTC.

The chain uses TRBV28 and TRBJ2-7; maybe TRBD2 (5 bases). This CDR3 has 14 residues. Trimming took 3 bases from V and 4 from J, leaving 13 bases between them. Germline loops: CDR1 MDHEN, CDR2 SYDVKM. The CDR3 bases are TGTGCCAGCAGTTTGAGAGGGTTTGGTTACGAGCAGTACTTC. This sequence encodes CASSLRGFGYEQYF.

The V call is TRBV27, the J call TRBJ1-2; unclear D gene. Germline CDR1 is MNHEY and CDR2 is SMNVEV (reference sequence). The germline V and J ends were trimmed by 2 bases and 5 bases, with 9 bases remaining between them. The CDR3 spans 13 residues. CDR3 DNA: TGTGCCAGCAGTTTAATTTCAGGATATGGCTACACCTTC. It specifies CASSLISGYGYTF.

The rearrangement uses TRBV2 and TRBJ2-2; weak D call: TRBD1 (6 bases). Germline loops: CDR1 SNHLY, CDR2 FYNNEI. The CDR3 loop spans 14 amino acids. The ends were cut back, 8 bases at V and 1 base at J, with 11 bases in the middle. CDR3 DNA: TGTGCCAGCTGCTGGACAGAGAACACCGGGGAGCTGTTTTTT. This codes for CASCWTENTGELFF.

The chain uses TRBV27 and TRBJ2-7; D ambiguous. V was cut by 0 bases and J by 3 bases, with 6 bases left in between. This CDR3 has 13 amino acids. CDR1 and CDR2 (germline): MNHEY, SMNVEV (reference sequence). The CDR3: CASSLSTDYEQYF. The CDR3 bases are TGTGCCAGCAGTTTATCTACGGACTACGAGCAGTACTTC.

V gene TRBV9 combines with J gene TRBJ2-6; 13 bases agree with TRBD2. J gave up 2 bases and V 4 bases, and 6 bases lay outside the gene matches. This CDR3 contains 18 residues. Per the germline V gene, CDR1 is SGDLS and CDR2 is YYNGEE. This CDR3 is CASSSSTSGRPGANVLTF. The CDR3 DNA sequence: TGTGCCAGCAGCTCATCGACTAGCGGGAGGCCTGGGGCCAACGTCCTGACTTTC.

As for this clone: Other DNA sequences in the same sample also yield this CDR3. The V gene is TRBV27, the J gene TRBJ2-3; no firm D call. This CDR3 is built from 12 residues. CDR1 is MNHEY, CDR2 SMNVEV, per germline (reference sequence). V was pared by 3 bases and J by 2 bases, with 3 bases between. The CDR3 loop is CASSFSTDTQYF. Here the CDR3 DNA reads TGTGCCAGCAGTTTTTCCACAGATACGCAGTATTTT.

The chain employs TRBV28 and TRBJ2-3; D is uncertain. The CDR3 consists of 17 residues. From germline, CDR1 is MDHEN and CDR2 SYDVKM. Trimming stripped 1 base from V and 2 bases from J, with 16 bases between. The CDR3 DNA is TGTGCCAGCAGTTTATTACAGCCCATGCGATCCACAGATACGCAGTATTTT. Translation gives CASSLLQPMRSTDTQYF.

The V gene is TRBV13, the J gene TRBJ2-6; tentatively, D is TRBD1 (5 bases). Germline CDR1 PRHDT, CDR2 FYEKMQ (reference sequence). The ends were cut back, 1 base at V and 2 bases at J, with 6 bases in the middle. This CDR3 is built from 15 residues. CDR3 sequence reads: CASSLEGAGANVLTF. In nucleotides, the CDR3 is TGTGCCAGCAGCTTAGAAGGGGCTGGGGCCAACGTCCTGACTTTC.

As regards this clone: This same CDR3 is encoded by further DNA sequences in the sample. CDR3 protein: CASSLSGRYEQYF. The CDR3, as DNA: TGTGCCAGCAGTTTATCCGGTAGATACGAGCAGTACTTC. The chain is built from TRBV27 and TRBJ2-7; D gene ambiguous. V gave up 0 bases and J gave up 4 bases, with 7 bases separating them. The CDR3 runs to 13 residues. CDR1 MNHEY and CDR2 SMNVEV come from the germline V gene (reference sequence).

V is TRBV5-1 and J is TRBJ1-1, with D unresolved. V was cut by 3 bases and J by 5 bases, with 14 bases left in between. CDR3 length: 14 amino acids. Germline V CDR1 and CDR2: SGHRS, YFSETQ. The CDR3 DNA reads TGCGCCAGCAGCTATTCACGTGGAGGGACTGAAGCTTTCTTT. Its protein product is CASSYSRGGTEAFF.

This chain joins TRBV2 and TRBJ2-7; 11 bases line up with TRBD2. Looked up from germline, CDR1 is SNHLY and CDR2 is FYNNEI. The CDR3 totals 19 residues. Trimming at V came to 6 bases and at J to 3 bases, leaving 19 bases not matched to a gene. In DNA, the CDR3 is TGTGCCAGCAGCGCCACTAGCGGGAGAGGTAGGGAGGGAATCTACGAGCAGTACTTC. Amino acids: CASSATSGRGREGIYEQYF.